One and the same sample provided the 3 T cell receptor beta chains below, sequenced in a study of radiotherapy plus CTLA-4 blockade in lung cancer. TCRdb keeps only in-frame clones here, not all; method: immunoSEQ multiplex PCR. This repertoire shows 42,000 or so clones, roughly 79% found once; its top ten account for less than 25%. The input for sequencing was peripheral blood, taken from a patient treated with radiotherapy plus ipilimumab. Every receptor here comes from a human donor with non-small cell lung cancer that progressed on radiotherapy plus ipilimumab.

The chain uses TRBV19 and TRBJ2-3; the match to TRBD1 covers 10 bases. The CDR3 is 16 residues long. Germline CDR1 is LNHDA and CDR2 is SQIVND (reference sequence). V was pared by 5 bases and J by 1 base, with 6 bases of the junction left unmatched. DNA of the CDR3: TGTGCCAGTAGTCCCGACAGGGGGCAACGCACAGATACGCAGTATTTT. Encoded protein: CASSPDRGQRTDTQYF.

The V and J genes are TRBV5-8 and TRBJ2-7, with D unresolved. The ends were cut back, 4 bases at V and 6 bases at J, with 8 bases in the middle. There are 11 residues in the CDR3. CDR1 is SGHTS, CDR2 YDEGEE, per germline. This CDR3 is CASSPPGEQYF. CDR3 nucleotide sequence: TGTGCCAGCAGCCCCCCCGGCGAGCAGTACTTC. Combining the CDR3 with reference TRBV5-8 and TRBJ2-7 gives the whole variable domain EAGVTQSPTHLIKTRGQQATLRCSPISGHTSVYWYQQALGLGLQFLLWYDEGEERNRGNFPPRFSGRQFPNYSSELNVNALELEDSALYLCASSPPGEQYFGPGTRLTVT.

The rearrangement links TRBV5-4 to TRBJ2-2; 7 bases map to TRBD2. The germline gives CDR1 SGHNT, CDR2 YYREEE (reference sequence). The CDR3 consists of 15 residues. V lost 4 bases to trimming and J lost 5 bases; unmatched junction nucleotides: 8. For the CDR3, the DNA is TGTGCCAGCAGCGAGAGCGGGGTGTGGACCGGGGAGCTGTTTTTT. Translating it yields CASSESGVWTGELFF.